This T cell receptor (beta chain) comes out of a study of CD8 T cells in Susac syndrome. An amount of RNA that ranged from about 0.45 to 1 ug was reverse transcribed with random hexamers. TCRdb re-called the immunoSEQ multiplex PCR reads with MiXCR, one entry per CDR3 protein. Of some 70,000 distinct CDR3 sequences in the sample, about 94% were seen once. This CDR3 is 14 amino acids long. V lost 5 bases and J lost 2; bases outside the gene matches: 6. Per germline, CDR1 LNHDA and CDR2 SQIVND (reference sequence). This clonotype was observed a handful of times. Sequencing input: CD8+ T cells from PBMCs. The genes are TRBV19 and TRBJ2-7, with 7 bases that match TRBD1. This clonotype originated in a human donor with multiple sclerosis. CDR3 DNA: TGTGCCAGTAGTCCCGGGACAGCCCCCTACGAGCAGTACTTC. Its protein is CASSPGTAPYEQYF.